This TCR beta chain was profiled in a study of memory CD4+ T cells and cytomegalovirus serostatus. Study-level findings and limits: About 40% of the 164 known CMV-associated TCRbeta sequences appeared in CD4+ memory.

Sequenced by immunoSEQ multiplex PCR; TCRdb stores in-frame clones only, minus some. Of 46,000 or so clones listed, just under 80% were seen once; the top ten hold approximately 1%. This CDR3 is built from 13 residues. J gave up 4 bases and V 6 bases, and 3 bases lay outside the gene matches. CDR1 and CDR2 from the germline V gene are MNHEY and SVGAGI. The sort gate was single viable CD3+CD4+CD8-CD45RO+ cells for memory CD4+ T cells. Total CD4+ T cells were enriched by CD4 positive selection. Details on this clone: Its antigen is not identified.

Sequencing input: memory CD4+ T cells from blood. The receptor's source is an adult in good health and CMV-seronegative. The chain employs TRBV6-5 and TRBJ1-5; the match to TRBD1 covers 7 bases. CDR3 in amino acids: CASRRTGNQPQHF. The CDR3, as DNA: TGTGCCAGCAGGCGGACAGGTAATCAGCCCCAGCATTTT.